A single sample gave rise to the 21 T cell receptor beta chains below, sequenced in a study of CXCR3-negative and CXCR3-positive naive CD8 T cells. Findings of the study overall: For CXCR3-positive naive cells, TRB CDR3s were more hydrophobic than those of CXCR3-negative naive cells.

The antigens for these receptors are not known. UMI-tagged TRB cDNA libraries were built via 5' RACE. No DNA is given; TCRdb re-called the 5' RACE reads and lists each CDR3 protein once. The sample totals about 85,000 distinct CDR3 sequences. The sequenced sample was naive CXCR3+ CD8+ T cells from blood. Documented subset: CD45RO-CCR7+CD27+CD95- naive CD8+ T cells expressing CXCR3 (TNR3+). The source is a human donor in good health. Some clones in this sample may be carry-over from other donors' samples.

The chain carries TRBV28 and TRBJ2-2; TCRdb's D gene call, TRBD2, goes unchecked for lack of DNA. Germline CDR1 and CDR2: MDHEN and SYDVKM. This CDR3 comprises 17 residues. The chain's CDR3 is CASRSKVDAGGAGELFF. The full variable domain, completed using reference TRBV28 and TRBJ2-2, is DVKVTQSSRYLVKRTGEKVFLECVQDMDHENMFWYRQDPGLGLRLIYFSYDVKMKEKGDIPEGYSVSREKKERFSLILESASTNQTSMYLCASRSKVDAGGAGELFFGEGSRLTVL.

V usage is TRBV6-6 and J usage is TRBJ1-2; the D call from TCRdb, TRBD1, cannot be confirmed without DNA. This CDR3 has 16 residues. Germline lookup yields CDR1 MNHNY and CDR2 SVGAGI (reference sequence). The CDR3 loop is CASSYFQGPSNYGYTF.

V gene TRBV5-6 combines with J gene TRBJ2-5. The germline V gene encodes CDR1 SGHDT and CDR2 YYEEEE. This CDR3 region has 16 residues. The CDR3 here is CASSFFAGWGRETQYF.

The V call is TRBV2, the J call TRBJ2-7. CDR1 and CDR2 (germline): SNHLY, FYNNEI. CDR3 length equals 12 residues. CDR3 protein: CASTFRSYEQYF.

The chain links TRBV28 to TRBJ1-1; TCRdb returns TRBD1, unconfirmable since there is no DNA. The germline V gene encodes CDR1 MDHEN and CDR2 SYDVKM. This CDR3 has 13 residues. CDR3 residues: CATGPGGGREAFF. Looking up the rest from reference TRBV28 and TRBJ1-1 gives the full variable domain: DVKVTQSSRYLVKRTGEKVFLECVQDMDHENMFWYRQDPGLGLRLIYFSYDVKMKEKGDIPEGYSVSREKKERFSLILESASTNQTSMYLCATGPGGGREAFFGQGTRLTVV.

The chain joins TRBV4-3 to TRBJ1-1. Germline assignment: CDR1 LGHNA and CDR2 YSLEER. The CDR3 is made up of 15 amino acids. The CDR3 sequence: CASSLGTTLNTEAFF.

The chain recombines TRBV12-3 or TRBV12-4 with TRBJ2-7. This CDR3 comprises 14 residues. CDR3 residues: CASSLALGSYEQYF.

J is TRBJ2-1 and V is TRBV28; the TRBD1 assignment by TCRdb is unverifiable without DNA. There are 18 residues in the CDR3. Germline V lookup: CDR1 MDHEN, CDR2 SYDVKM. This chain's CDR3 is CASSFPWDSFSSYNEQFF.

The chain combines TRBV7-9 with TRBJ2-3. The CDR3 has 16 residues. From germline, CDR1 is SEHNR and CDR2 FQNEAQ (reference sequence). CDR3 protein: CASSLPGQDGPDTQYF.

The chain couples TRBV19 to TRBJ2-1; TCRdb picks TRBD2, but there is no DNA to check that call. Germline-derived CDR1 and CDR2 are LNHDA and SQIVND (reference sequence). CDR3 length: 17 amino acids. The CDR3 sequence: CATPRLAGAPVPNEQFF.

The V gene is TRBV5-1, the J gene TRBJ2-1; TCRdb outputs TRBD1, but without DNA this stays unchecked. There are 14 residues in the CDR3. CDR1 is SGHRS and CDR2 is YFSETQ in the germline V gene. The chain's CDR3 is CASRGDRGGDEQFF.

The chain combines TRBV7-2 with TRBJ2-3. The CDR3 consists of 11 residues. Germline CDR1 SGHTA, CDR2 FQGNSA. The CDR3 reads CASSWADTQYF.

The rearrangement links TRBV6-5 to TRBJ2-7. CDR1 and CDR2 from the germline V gene are MNHEY and SVGAGI. This CDR3 has 13 residues. This CDR3 is CATLSGTTYEQYF.

The chain employs TRBV5-4 and TRBJ2-1; without DNA, the TCRdb call of TRBD1 cannot be checked. The CDR3 is 15 amino acids. Per germline, CDR1 SGHNT and CDR2 YYREEE (reference sequence). This CDR3 is CASSLPPGVYNEQFF. The entire variable domain, with the rest obtained from reference TRBV5-4 and TRBJ2-1, is as follows: ETGVTQSPTHLIKTRGQQVTLRCSSQSGHNTVSWYQQALGQGPQFIFQYYREEENGRGNFPPRFSGLQFPNYSSELNVNALELDDSALYLCASSLPPGVYNEQFFGPGTRLTVL.

This chain connects TRBV28 to TRBJ2-1. Per the germline V gene, CDR1 is MDHEN and CDR2 is SYDVKM. The CDR3 consists of 17 residues. The chain's CDR3 is CASSFPTAWSSYNEQFF.

This chain links TRBV10-3 with TRBJ2-3; TCRdb's assignment of TRBD2 cannot be checked, as there is no DNA. In germline, CDR1 is ENHRY, CDR2 SYGVKD. The CDR3 consists of 17 residues. The CDR3 spells CAISESSSGVYTDTQYF.

The chain is built from TRBV15 and TRBJ2-1; TCRdb reports TRBD2, a call that lacks DNA to check it against. Germline assignment: CDR1 LNHNV and CDR2 YYDKDF (reference sequence). The CDR3 covers 15 residues. This chain's CDR3 is CATSTGTSGYNEQFF.

The chain has TRBV7-9 and TRBJ1-2; TCRdb selects TRBD1, and the lack of DNA leaves this call unchecked. The CDR3 extends over 14 amino acids. Germline values: CDR1 SEHNR, CDR2 FQNEAQ (reference sequence). CDR3 sequence reads: CASSHSGTHYGYTF.

The V gene is TRBV28, the J gene TRBJ1-1; TCRdb reports TRBD1, a call that lacks DNA to check it against. This CDR3 is 15 amino acids long. Germline assignment: CDR1 MDHEN and CDR2 SYDVKM. The CDR3 protein is CASSPTTEVLTEAFF.

V is TRBV28 and J is TRBJ2-7; TCRdb outputs TRBD2, but without DNA this stays unchecked. This CDR3 has 17 amino acids. The V gene's germline CDR1 is MDHEN and CDR2 SYDVKM. CDR3 amino acids: CASSFLASGGHSYEQYF. Full variable domain (rest looked up from reference TRBV28 and TRBJ2-7): DVKVTQSSRYLVKRTGEKVFLECVQDMDHENMFWYRQDPGLGLRLIYFSYDVKMKEKGDIPEGYSVSREKKERFSLILESASTNQTSMYLCASSFLASGGHSYEQYFGPGTRLTVT.

The V call is TRBV5-1, the J call TRBJ1-2; absent DNA, TCRdb's TRBD1 call cannot be checked. Germline V gene lookup returns CDR1 SGHRS and CDR2 YFSETQ. This CDR3 comprises 14 residues. The CDR3 sequence is CASSPTEWGRGYTF.